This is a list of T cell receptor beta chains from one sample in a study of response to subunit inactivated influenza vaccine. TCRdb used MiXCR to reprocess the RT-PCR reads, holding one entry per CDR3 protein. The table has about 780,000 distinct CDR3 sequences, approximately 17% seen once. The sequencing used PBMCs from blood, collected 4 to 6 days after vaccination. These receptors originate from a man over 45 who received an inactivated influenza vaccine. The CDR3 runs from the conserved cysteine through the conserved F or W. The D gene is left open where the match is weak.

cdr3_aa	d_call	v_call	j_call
CASSYLPRGNTEAFF	-	TRBV6-5	TRBJ1-1
CSVDRGYGEQYF	-	TRBV29-1	TRBJ2-7
CASSLQAGENEQYF	-	TRBV7-9	TRBJ2-7
CASSSIVGGETQYF	TRBD2	TRBV7-6	TRBJ2-5
CSAGQFELAGGTDTQYF	TRBD2	TRBV20-1	TRBJ2-3
CASSSLGYTEAFF	-	TRBV5-1	TRBJ1-1
CAGKLAGIGDTQYF	TRBD2	TRBV5-1	TRBJ2-3
CASSPQVATDTQYF	-	TRBV18	TRBJ2-3
CASSLEAGEQFF	TRBD2	TRBV7-2	TRBJ2-1
CATSSRTGNNYGYTF	TRBD1	TRBV15	TRBJ1-2
CASSFGGRRETQYF	-	TRBV7-9	TRBJ2-5
CASSQDRVGNTIYF	TRBD1	TRBV7-2	TRBJ1-3
CAEPACVGGQLINEQFF	-	TRBV5-1	TRBJ2-1
CASSQEIGISPLHF	-	TRBV4-2	TRBJ1-6
CIPDRAGRYNEQFF	-	TRBV20-1	TRBJ2-1
CSVRPPAGETQYF	-	TRBV29-1	TRBJ2-5
CASSLVSSPGYNEQFF	-	TRBV5-1	TRBJ2-1
CSVEERGGTYEQYF	TRBD2	TRBV29-1	TRBJ2-7
CASSPPGERGDIQYF	TRBD2	TRBV18	TRBJ2-4
CASSEPGGYGYTF	TRBD1	TRBV2	TRBJ1-2
CASEATGQPQETQYF	TRBD1	TRBV5-1	TRBJ2-5
CATSYETRGEQFF	-	TRBV24-1	TRBJ2-1
CASSQDTSRGYEQYF	-	TRBV4-2	TRBJ2-7
CASSRQVGSGANVLTF	-	TRBV6-1	TRBJ2-6
CATSRDGWARGTTGELFF	TRBD2	TRBV15	TRBJ2-2
CASSLYTENTEAFF	-	TRBV28	TRBJ1-1
CASSPNPPGLTDTQYF	-	TRBV7-6	TRBJ2-3
CASSSTAGRIYNEQFF	-	TRBV12-3/TRBV12-4	TRBJ2-1
CASSAGTAISYEQYF	TRBD1	TRBV6-1	TRBJ2-7
CASSLGSVSEQFF	-	TRBV7-2	TRBJ2-1
CASSFAGTGGQTQYF	TRBD1	TRBV12-3/TRBV12-4	TRBJ2-5
CSVRDRGGNTQYF	TRBD1	TRBV29-1	TRBJ2-3
CASSLDRLSGETQYF	-	TRBV7-2	TRBJ2-5
CASSFLAGGNQETQYF	TRBD2	TRBV5-5	TRBJ2-5
CASSLVGNSYEQYF	-	TRBV5-1	TRBJ2-7
CATSGTAGEDTQYF	TRBD1	TRBV24-1	TRBJ2-3
CASSLGPGLALPEQFF	TRBD2	TRBV12-3/TRBV12-4	TRBJ2-1
CASSSQPTDFNTGELFF	-	TRBV6-2/TRBV6-3	TRBJ2-2
CASSQDLAGGEDTQYF	TRBD2	TRBV4-3	TRBJ2-3
CASSQQTGSLSPLHF	-	TRBV4-1	TRBJ1-6
CSAREPSGIGYEQYF	TRBD2	TRBV20-1	TRBJ2-7
CASSPKRDSHTDTQYF	TRBD2	TRBV5-1	TRBJ2-3
CASSYHPPKQGAPRGETQYF	TRBD1	TRBV6-2/TRBV6-3	TRBJ2-5
CASSFTGTGRQETQYF	TRBD1	TRBV28	TRBJ2-5
CSASRSRDVSYEQYF	-	TRBV20-1	TRBJ2-7
CASSQDFGVSDTQYF	-	TRBV4-3	TRBJ2-3
CASSLRLDEQYF	-	TRBV3-1	TRBJ2-7
CASPRCSVEQYF	-	TRBV7-2	TRBJ2-7
CASSAGSRAQYF	-	TRBV12-3/TRBV12-4	TRBJ2-3